A single sample is the source of the 28 T cell receptor beta chains below, sequenced in a study of technical replicates of blood from several donors. Clones were read by immunoSEQ multiplex PCR, and TCRdb kept only the in-frame ones, dropping some. Of about 84,000 clones in the sample, 85% to 95% were seen once. Material for sequencing was T cells isolated from PBMCs. These receptors were taken from a human donor in good health.

The chain carries TRBV28 and TRBJ2-7, with TRBD2 identical over 10 bases. Losses at the gene ends were 5 bases for V and 2 bases for J; bases not matched to a gene: 9. In germline, CDR1 is MDHEN, CDR2 SYDVKM. This CDR3 comprises 16 residues. Written as DNA, the CDR3 is TGTGCCAGCAGTCCCCTTAGCGGGAGGCTGACCTACGAGCAGTACTTC. It encodes CASSPLSGRLTYEQYF.

CDR3 protein: CASSLAGYEQYF. CDR3 coding DNA: TGTGCCAGCAGCCTAGCGGGCTACGAGCAGTACTTC. The V gene is TRBV28, the J gene TRBJ2-7; 8 bases are a match to TRBD2. The CDR3 covers 12 residues. After removal of 6 bases from V and 3 bases from J, the junction contained 1 base not matched to a gene. CDR1 and CDR2 (germline): MDHEN, SYDVKM.

This chain links TRBV16 with TRBJ2-7; no definite D call. CDR1 and CDR2 from the germline V gene are KGHSY and FQNENV. This CDR3 comprises 12 residues. V was pared by 3 bases and J by 6 bases, with 9 bases between. The CDR3 bases are TGTGCCAGCAGCCAGGGCAACCTCGAGCAGTACTTC. This sequence encodes CASSQGNLEQYF.

As DNA, the CDR3 is TGCGCCAGCAGCTTGGGACAGGGGCAGGGCACTGAAGCTTTCTTT. This codes for CASSLGQGQGTEAFF. V is TRBV5-1 and J is TRBJ1-1; TRBD1 agrees at 8 bases. CDR3 length: 15 residues. Germline V gives CDR1 SGHRS, CDR2 YFSETQ. Trimming cost V 0 bases and J 4 bases; bases outside gene matches: 5.

DNA of the CDR3: TGTGCCAGCAGCTTAGCGGGCGGGAGGGCCCGGGCCTACGAGCAGTACTTC. Amino acids: CASSLAGGRARAYEQYF. V and J are TRBV11-2 and TRBJ2-7, with 9 bases matching TRBD2. The V and J ends lost 1 base and 2 bases, in that order; junction bases with no gene match: 9. The CDR3 sequence is 17 residues long. Looked up from germline, CDR1 is SGHAT and CDR2 is FQNNGV. The whole variable domain, filled in from reference TRBV11-2 and TRBJ2-7, reads EAGVAQSPRYKIIEKRQSVAFWCNPISGHATLYWYQQILGQGPKLLIQFQNNGVVDDSQLPKDRFSAERLKGVDSTLKIQPAKLEDSAVYLCASSLAGGRARAYEQYFGPGTRLTVT.

This chain joins TRBV30 and TRBJ2-7; 7 bases align to TRBD1. The CDR3 loop spans 14 amino acids. In germline, CDR1 is GTSNPN, CDR2 SVGIG (reference sequence). Trimming took 2 bases from V and 2 from J; bases not matched to a gene: 6. CDR3 sequence reads: CAWSTGQPTYEQYF. In DNA, the CDR3 is TGTGCCTGGAGTACGGGACAGCCCACCTACGAGCAGTACTTC.

V and J are TRBV7-6 and TRBJ2-1; D is uncertain. The germline V and J ends were trimmed by 2 bases and 6 bases, with 8 bases remaining between them. Germline V lookup: CDR1 SGHVS, CDR2 FNYEAQ. The CDR3 length is 13 residues. The CDR3, as DNA: TGTGCCAGCAGCTTAACGACACTCAATGAGCAGTTCTTC. Its protein is CASSLTTLNEQFF.

This clone was counted between two and nine times. This chain joins TRBV10-1 and TRBJ2-7; TRBD2 is a possible D gene (6 bases). Germline V gives CDR1 WNHNN, CDR2 SYGVQD (reference sequence). The CDR3 covers 15 residues. Trimming stripped 3 bases from V and 3 bases from J, with 15 bases between. CDR3 nucleotide sequence: TGCGCCAGCAGTGATTTATTCGGGGACTTCTACGAGCAGTACTTC. Translation gives CASSDLFGDFYEQYF.

The chain has TRBV5-6 and TRBJ2-2; D gene unclear. Trimming took off 4 bases at V and 6 bases at J, with 10 bases between the two ends. The CDR3 spans 13 residues. Germline V gene data show CDR1 as SGHDT and CDR2 as YYEEEE. In DNA, the CDR3 is TGTGCCAGCAGCGAACTAAGAGCCGGGGAGCTGTTTTTT. It encodes CASSELRAGELFF. Drawing the rest from reference TRBV5-6 and TRBJ2-2, the complete variable domain is DAGVTQSPTHLIKTRGQQVTLRCSPKSGHDTVSWYQQALGQGPQFIFQYYEEEERQRGNFPDRFSGHQFPNYSSELNVNALLLGDSALYLCASSELRAGELFFGEGSRLTVL.

The chain employs TRBV25-1 and TRBJ2-3; D is perhaps TRBD2 (5 bases). Between the trimmed V and J ends, which lost 4 bases and 4 bases, there was a span of 9 bases. CDR1 and CDR2 from the germline V gene are MGHDK and SYGVNS. There are 13 residues in the CDR3. CDR3: CASSAGNADTQYF. The CDR3 nucleotides read TGTGCCAGCAGTGCGGGGAACGCAGATACGCAGTATTTT.

The genes are TRBV27 and TRBJ2-6; no clear D. Trimming removed 4 bases from V and 0 bases from J, with 19 bases in between. CDR1 and CDR2 (germline): MNHEY, SMNVEV (reference sequence). The CDR3 has 19 residues. The CDR3 DNA sequence: TGTGCCAGCAGTTCCCCCCTGGGCATACTTAACTCTGGGGCCAACGTCCTGACTTTC. Residues: CASSSPLGILNSGANVLTF.

The chain employs TRBV7-2 and TRBJ1-4, with TRBD1 matching 9 bases. Germline lookup yields CDR1 SGHTA and CDR2 FQGNSA. The CDR3 length is 13 residues. The junction had 4 bases not matched to a gene; V was cut back by 1 base and J by 13 bases. As DNA, the CDR3 is TGTGCCAGCAGCTTAGAAACGACAGGGGGACTGTTTTTT. This sequence encodes CASSLETTGGLFF.

V gene TRBV6-1 combines with J gene TRBJ1-2; TRBD1 might be the D (6 bases). CDR3 size: 16 residues. V shed 0 bases and J shed 4 bases, with 15 bases lying between them. The germline V gene encodes CDR1 MNHNS and CDR2 SASEGT. CDR3 sequence reads: CASSEALVVDSYGYTF. The CDR3 DNA reads as TGTGCCAGCAGTGAAGCGCTAGTCGTGGACAGCTATGGCTACACCTTC.

The chain recombines TRBV28 with TRBJ1-2, with D possibly TRBD1 on 5 matching bases. This CDR3 is built from 14 residues. The V and J ends lost 4 bases and 4 bases respectively, with 13 bases between them. The germline CDR1 and CDR2 sequences are MDHEN and SYDVKM. The CDR3 reads CASSSGSRGYGYTF. The CDR3 DNA reads TGTGCCAGCAGTTCGGGCAGTAGGGGCTATGGCTACACCTTC.

The V gene is TRBV29-1, the J gene TRBJ1-2, with TRBD1 matching 10 bases. The V and J ends lost 2 bases and 5 bases, in that order; junction bases with no gene match: 2. CDR3 length: 13 amino acids. Looked up from germline, CDR1 is SQVTM and CDR2 is ANQGSEA. This CDR3 is CSVERDRGYGYTF. The CDR3 coding sequence is TGCAGCGTTGAAAGGGACAGGGGATATGGCTACACCTTC.

The chain is built from TRBV12-5 and TRBJ1-1; maybe TRBD1 (6 bases). Trimming left V 0 bases short and J 3 bases short, with 17 bases between. Germline assignment: CDR1 LGHNT and CDR2 FRNRAP. This CDR3 is 17 amino acids long. CDR3 nucleotides: TGTGCTAGTGGTTTGGTCCCCACAGGGCTTTCGGACACTGAAGCTTTCTTT. It yields the protein CASGLVPTGLSDTEAFF.

This chain joins TRBV2 and TRBJ2-7, with 9 bases matching TRBD1. After removal of 6 bases from V and 3 bases from J, the junction contained 9 bases not matched to a gene. Germline CDR1 SNHLY, CDR2 FYNNEI. The CDR3 covers 15 residues. The CDR3: CASRPGTGRYYEQYF. DNA of the CDR3: TGTGCCAGCAGACCCGGGACAGGGAGATACTACGAGCAGTACTTC.

The chain is built from TRBV6-5 and TRBJ2-2; 7 bases match TRBD1. This CDR3 has 16 residues. J was trimmed by 3 bases and V by 2 bases; bases with no gene match: 6. Germline V gives CDR1 MNHEY, CDR2 SVGAGI. CDR3 region: CASSYSRDSDTGELFF. In nucleotides, the CDR3 is TGTGCCAGCAGTTACAGTCGGGACAGCGACACCGGGGAGCTGTTTTTT.

The chain joins TRBV6-5 to TRBJ2-3, with D perhaps TRBD2 (5 bases). Germline V gives CDR1 MNHEY, CDR2 SVGAGI. V lost 5 bases and J lost 9, with 15 bases in between. CDR3 length equals 13 residues. CDR3 sequence (DNA): TGTGCCAGCAGTCCCGGACTCGACCGGACGCAGTATTTT. Encoded protein: CASSPGLDRTQYF.

This rearrangement joins TRBV28 to TRBJ2-1; D possibly corresponds to TRBD2 (5 bases). The V gene's germline CDR1 is MDHEN and CDR2 SYDVKM. The CDR3 runs to 15 residues. Between the trimmed V and J ends, which lost 4 bases and 5 bases, there was a span of 15 bases. This CDR3 reads CASSSGIVDHNEQFF. CDR3 nucleotide sequence: TGTGCCAGCAGTTCCGGGATCGTCGATCACAATGAGCAGTTCTTC.

This chain uses TRBV6-6 with TRBJ1-4, with D tentatively TRBD1 (5 bases). V was pared by 6 bases and J by 5 bases, with 13 bases between. This CDR3 is built from 14 residues. Per germline, CDR1 MNHNY and CDR2 SVGAGI (reference sequence). Here the CDR3 DNA reads TGTGCCAGCAGCCGCGTGGGGGGGAATGAAAAACTGTTTTTT. Translating it yields CASSRVGGNEKLFF.

The rearrangement joins TRBV7-3 to TRBJ1-6; no clear D gene. CDR3 size: 14 residues. With 2 bases removed from V and 3 bases from J, the gap between germline ends came to 5 bases. The germline V gene has CDR1 SGHTA and CDR2 FQGTGA. CDR3 sequence (DNA): TGTGCCAGCAGCTTACTTGTCTATAATTCACCCCTCCACTTT. Its protein product is CASSLLVYNSPLHF.

The J gene is TRBJ2-5, the V gene TRBV7-8; D is possibly TRBD2 (6 bases). V gave up 2 bases and J gave up 5 bases, with 15 bases separating them. The CDR3 extends over 15 amino acids. The germline CDR1 and CDR2 sequences are SGHVS and FQNEAQ. CDR3 amino acids: CASSLYAGRRETQYF. The CDR3 coding sequence is TGTGCCAGCAGCTTATATGCAGGGAGGAGGGAGACCCAGTACTTC.

The chain has TRBV18 and TRBJ2-1, with 8 bases identical to TRBD2. Germline V gene sequence: CDR1 KGHSH, CDR2 LQKENI. The CDR3 spans 13 residues. V shed 6 bases and J 5 bases; nucleotides not matched to a gene: 3. The CDR3 loop is CASSGGEDNEQFF. The CDR3 DNA follows: TGTGCCAGCTCCGGGGGGGAAGACAATGAGCAGTTCTTC.

The genes are TRBV6-4 and TRBJ2-1, with 12 bases identical to TRBD2. Germline CDR1 and CDR2: MRHNA and SNTAGT. The V gene end was trimmed by 4 bases and the J gene end by 8 bases; junction bases not matched to a gene: 3. The CDR3 is 14 amino acids. The CDR3 sequence: CASSVLAGGDEQFF. DNA for the CDR3: TGTGCCAGCAGTGTCCTAGCGGGAGGGGATGAGCAGTTCTTC.

The V and J genes are TRBV11-3 and TRBJ2-2, with 7 bases matching TRBD2. The CDR3 length is 17 residues. The germline CDR1 and CDR2 sequences are SGHNT and YENEEA. Trimming at V came to 5 bases and at J to 7 bases, leaving 16 bases not matched to a gene. The DNA for the CDR3 is TGTGCCAGCAGCGCTAGCGGTTGGGGTTTCGGGGGCGGGGAGCTGTTTTTT. Translating it yields CASSASGWGFGGGELFF.

V usage is TRBV10-3 and J usage is TRBJ2-7; TRBD1 agrees at 8 bases. The CDR3 has 15 amino acids. Germline loops: CDR1 ENHRY, CDR2 SYGVKD. The V and J ends lost 0 bases and 4 bases, in that order; junction bases with no gene match: 5. CDR3 DNA sequence: TGTGCCATCAGTGAGTCACAACAGGGGGTTTACGAGCAGTACTTC. It encodes CAISESQQGVYEQYF.

The rearrangement joins TRBV5-5 to TRBJ2-7; a weak D match, TRBD1 (6 bases). From germline, CDR1 is SGHKS and CDR2 YYEKEE (reference sequence). This CDR3 comprises 16 residues. With 0 bases removed from V and 3 bases from J, the gap between germline ends came to 16 bases. The CDR3 sequence: CASSLAIGRGGYEQYF. The CDR3 nucleotides read TGTGCCAGCAGCTTGGCCATCGGCAGGGGTGGCTACGAGCAGTACTTC.